The present entry profiles one T cell receptor beta chain with its context. Germline CDR1 is LGHDT and CDR2 is YNNKEL (reference sequence). V shed 5 bases and J shed 5 bases, with 15 bases lying between them. The CDR3 is 15 amino acids. These data are taken from a study of blood T cell repertoires in COVID-19. Profiled with immunoSEQ multiplex PCR; TCRdb holds only in-frame clones, not every one. The table lists 250,000 to 350,000 clones, approximately 90% of them singletons. Sequenced sample: peripheral blood. The origin of this receptor is a woman between 45 and 60 years old who had recovered from COVID-19. The chain recombines TRBV3-1 (or the pseudogene TRBV3-2) with TRBJ1-4; unclear D gene. The CDR3 region has the DNA TGTGCCAGCAGCTATCAGGCCGGTCCCAATGAAAAACTGTTTTTT. As protein: CASSYQAGPNEKLFF.